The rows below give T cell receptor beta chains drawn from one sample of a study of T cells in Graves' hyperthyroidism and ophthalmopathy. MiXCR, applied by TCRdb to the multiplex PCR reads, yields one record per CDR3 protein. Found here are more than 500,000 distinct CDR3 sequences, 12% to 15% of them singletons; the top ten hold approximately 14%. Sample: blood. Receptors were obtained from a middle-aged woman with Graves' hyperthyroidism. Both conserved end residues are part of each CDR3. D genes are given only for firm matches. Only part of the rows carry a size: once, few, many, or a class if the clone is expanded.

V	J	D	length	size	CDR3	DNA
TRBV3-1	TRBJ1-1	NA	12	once	CASSPRLTEAFF	TGTGCCAGCAGCCCCCGGCTCACCGAAGCTTTCTTT
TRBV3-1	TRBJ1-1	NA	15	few	CASSQPGHSTFEAFF	TGTGCCAGCAGCCAGCCCGGTCATAGTACCTTTGAAGCTTTCTTT
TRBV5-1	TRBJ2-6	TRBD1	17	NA	CASSKGQLPSGANVLTF	TGCGCCAGCAGCAAGGGACAGCTCCCCTCTGGGGCCAACGTCCTGACTTTC
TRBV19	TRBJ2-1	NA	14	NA	CASRDASSYNEQFF	TGTGCCAGTAGAGACGCGAGCTCCTACAATGAGCAGTTCTTC
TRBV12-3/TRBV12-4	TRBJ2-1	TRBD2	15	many	CASRPSGGEGNEQFF	TGTGCCAGCAGGCCTAGCGGGGGGGAAGGCAATGAGCAGTTCTTC
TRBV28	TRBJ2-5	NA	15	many	CASSPAGTEWETQYF	TGTGCCAGCAGCCCTGCGGGGACAGAGTGGGAGACCCAGTACTTC
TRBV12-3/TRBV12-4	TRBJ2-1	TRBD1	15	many	CASSPGQGIYNEQFF	TGTGCCAGCAGCCCTGGACAGGGGATTTACAATGAGCAGTTCTTC
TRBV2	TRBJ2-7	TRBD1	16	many	CASSTGGADRGHEQYF	TGTGCCAGCAGTACCGGTGGAGCGGACAGGGGGCACGAGCAGTACTTC
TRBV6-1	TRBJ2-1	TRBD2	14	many	CASTQGLAGAEQFF	TGTGCCAGCACCCAAGGACTAGCGGGAGCTGAGCAGTTCTTC
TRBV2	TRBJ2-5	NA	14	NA	CALQGGGRSETQYF	TGTGCCCTCCAGGGGGGGGGAAGATCGGAGACCCAGTACTTC
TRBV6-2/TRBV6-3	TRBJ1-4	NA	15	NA	CAGGARGTTNEKLFF	TGTGCCGGGGGGGCCAGGGGCACAACTAATGAAAAACTGTTTTTT
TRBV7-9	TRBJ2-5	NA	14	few	CASRRTGMGETQYF	TGTGCCAGCAGGAGAACAGGGATGGGGGAGACCCAGTACTTC
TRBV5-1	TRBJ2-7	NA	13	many	CASSVGRTYEQYF	TGCGCCAGCAGCGTGGGACGGACCTACGAGCAGTACTTC
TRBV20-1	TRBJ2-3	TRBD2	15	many	CSALSGSFESDTQYF	TGCAGTGCTCTTAGCGGGAGCTTTGAATCAGATACGCAGTATTTT
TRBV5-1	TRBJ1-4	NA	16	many	CASSLGGLATNEKLFF	TGCGCCAGCAGCTTGGGAGGTCTTGCAACTAATGAAAAACTGTTTTTT
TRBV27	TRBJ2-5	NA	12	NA	CASGTGIETQYF	TGTGCCAGCGGAACAGGGATCGAGACCCAGTACTTC
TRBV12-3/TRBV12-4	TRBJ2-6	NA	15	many	CASSLWGTGANVLTF	TGTGCCAGCAGTTTATGGGGGACCGGGGCCAACGTCCTGACTTTC
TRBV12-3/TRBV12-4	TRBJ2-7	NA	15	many	CASSLGLTPSYEQYF	TGTGCCAGCAGTTTAGGATTGACACCCTCCTACGAGCAGTACTTC
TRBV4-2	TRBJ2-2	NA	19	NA	CASSQWYRFGSSNTGELFF	TGTGCCAGCAGCCAATGGTACCGATTCGGGAGTAGTAACACCGGGGAGCTGTTTTTT
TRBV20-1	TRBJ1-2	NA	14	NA	CSAREKSTNYGYTF	TGCAGTGCTAGAGAGAAATCTACTAACTATGGCTACACCTTC
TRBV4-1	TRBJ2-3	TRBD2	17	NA	CASSQGGLAGGSDTQYF	TGCGCCAGCAGCCAAGGAGGGCTAGCGGGAGGGTCAGATACGCAGTATTTT
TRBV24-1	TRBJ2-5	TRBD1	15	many	CATSPTGQGRETQYF	TGTGCCACCAGTCCTACCGGACAGGGGCGAGAGACCCAGTACTTC
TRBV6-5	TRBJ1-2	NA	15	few	CASSYSEGEIYGYTF	TGTGCCAGCAGTTACTCTGAGGGCGAAATCTATGGCTACACCTTC
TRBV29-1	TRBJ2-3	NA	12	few	CSVGYSTDTQYF	TGCAGCGTTGGATATAGCACAGATACGCAGTATTTT
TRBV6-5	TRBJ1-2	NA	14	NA	CASSYSGTSGGYTF	TGTGCCAGCAGTTACTCAGGGACATCTGGTGGCTACACCTTC
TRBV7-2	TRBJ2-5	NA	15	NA	CASGSRWAVQETQYF	TGTGCCAGCGGCTCCCGGTGGGCAGTCCAAGAGACCCAGTACTTC
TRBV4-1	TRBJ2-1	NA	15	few	CASSQEADAYNEQFF	TGCGCCAGCAGCCAAGAGGCGGACGCTTACAATGAGCAGTTCTTC
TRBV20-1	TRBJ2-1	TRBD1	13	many	CSRKRTGGNEQFF	TGCAGTAGAAAGAGGACAGGGGGCAATGAGCAGTTCTTC
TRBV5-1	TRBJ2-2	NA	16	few	CASSLERVLNTGELFF	TGCGCCAGCAGCTTGGAGCGGGTCTTGAACACCGGGGAGCTGTTTTTT
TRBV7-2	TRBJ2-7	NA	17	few	CASSLEGPHSSSYEQYF	TGTGCCAGCAGCTTGGAGGGGCCGCATTCCAGCTCCTACGAGCAGTACTTC
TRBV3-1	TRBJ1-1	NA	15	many	CASSQASPSSTEAFF	TGTGCCAGCAGCCAAGCGTCGCCCTCCAGCACTGAAGCTTTCTTT
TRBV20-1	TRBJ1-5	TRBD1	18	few	CSAHDRTGGARGNQPQHF	TGCAGTGCTCATGACCGGACAGGGGGCGCCCGGGGCAATCAGCCCCAGCATTTT
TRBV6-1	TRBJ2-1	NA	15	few	CASPSEWTENNEQFF	TGTGCCAGCCCGAGTGAATGGACGGAGAACAATGAGCAGTTCTTC
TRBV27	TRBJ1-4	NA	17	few	CASSSTGTLATNEKLFF	TGTGCCAGCAGTTCAACCGGGACACTGGCAACTAATGAAAAACTGTTTTTT
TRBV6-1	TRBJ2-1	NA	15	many	CASSEAPLGYNEQFF	TGTGCCAGCAGTGAAGCCCCGCTAGGGTACAATGAGCAGTTCTTC
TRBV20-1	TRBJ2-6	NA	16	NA	CSASDELTSGANVLTF	TGCAGTGCTTCCGACGAACTCACCTCTGGGGCCAACGTCCTGACTTTC
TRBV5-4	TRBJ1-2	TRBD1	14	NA	CASSIPGQDYGYTF	TGTGCCAGCAGCATTCCGGGACAGGACTATGGCTACACCTTC
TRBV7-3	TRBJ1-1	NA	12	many	CASSLCFQKAFF	TGTGCCAGCAGCTTATGTTTCCAGAAAGCTTTCTTT
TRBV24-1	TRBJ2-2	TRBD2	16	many	CATSGLAGSNTGELFF	TGTGCCACCAGTGGACTAGCGGGTTCGAACACCGGGGAGCTGTTTTTT
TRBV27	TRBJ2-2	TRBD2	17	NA	CASSLHWTSGGTGELFF	TGTGCCAGCAGTTTACATTGGACTAGCGGGGGCACCGGGGAGCTGTTTTTT
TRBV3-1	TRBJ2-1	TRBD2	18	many	CASSQEWTSGRSANEQFF	TGTGCCAGCAGCCAAGAGTGGACTAGCGGGAGGTCAGCGAATGAGCAGTTCTTC